This T cell receptor (beta chain) is drawn from a study of response to subunit inactivated influenza vaccine. Germline V CDR1 and CDR2: SNHLY, FYNNEI. The trim removed 3 bases at V and 2 bases at J, leaving 10 bases unmatched. CDR3 length: 17 amino acids. Each CDR3 protein is one row after TCRdb ran MiXCR on the RT-PCR reads. In the table there are some 540,000 distinct CDR3 sequences, roughly a quarter of which are singletons. This sample also appeared in a second study, on T cells expressing NK-cell markers. Turning to that study: 5'RACE template switching with UMIs generated TCR beta cDNA. The study drew TCR beta repertoires from sorted CD3+CD56+NKG2C+, CD3+CD56+NKG2C- and CD3+CD56-NKG2C+ T cells.

This clonotype was obtained from a man in his fifties who received an inactivated influenza vaccine. The sequenced sample was CD4+ T cells sorted from PBMCs, obtained 12 days after vaccination. The J gene is TRBJ2-1, the V gene TRBV2; TRBD1 aligns across 7 bases. This CDR3 is CASSEGPGTATYNEQFF. The CDR3 nucleotides are TGTGCCAGCAGTGAGGGACCCGGGACAGCAACCTACAATGAGCAGTTCTTC.